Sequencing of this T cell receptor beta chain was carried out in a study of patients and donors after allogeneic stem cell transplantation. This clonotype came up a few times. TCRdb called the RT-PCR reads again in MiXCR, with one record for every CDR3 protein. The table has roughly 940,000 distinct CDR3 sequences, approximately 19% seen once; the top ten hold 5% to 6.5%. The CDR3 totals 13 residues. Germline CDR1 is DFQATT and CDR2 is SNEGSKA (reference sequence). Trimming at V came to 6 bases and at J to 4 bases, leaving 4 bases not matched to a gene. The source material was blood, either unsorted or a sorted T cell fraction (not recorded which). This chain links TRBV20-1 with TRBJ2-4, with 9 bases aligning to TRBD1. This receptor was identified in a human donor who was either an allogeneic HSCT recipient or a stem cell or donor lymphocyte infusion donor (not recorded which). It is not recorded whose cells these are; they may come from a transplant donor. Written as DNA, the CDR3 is TGCAGTGCACTTGACAGGGGGAAAAACATTCAGTACTTC. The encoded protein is CSALDRGKNIQYF.